The next 21 T cell receptor beta chains were all read from a single sample in a study of CD8 T cells in ankylosing spondylitis. Broader study findings: What appeared characteristic of ankylosing spondylitis blood was a TCR beta motif of eight highly homologous variants.

No antigen has been identified for these receptors. TCRdb re-derived calls from the 5' RACE reads in MiXCR, one entry per CDR3 protein. There are about 500,000 distinct CDR3 sequences in the sample; roughly 5.2% occur only once, and approximately 3.5% lies in the top ten. The sequenced sample was blood, either unsorted or a sorted T cell fraction (not recorded which). The origin of the receptors is a male donor with ankylosing spondylitis.

The CDR3 bases are TGTGCCATCAACAGGGGGCGAACCTACGAGCAGTACTTC. Translated, it gives CAINRGRTYEQYF. The chain couples TRBV28 to TRBJ2-7; TRBD1 aligns across 9 bases. CDR1 and CDR2 (germline): MDHEN, SYDVKM. The CDR3 totals 13 residues. After removal of 10 bases from V and 2 bases from J, the junction contained 6 bases not matched to a gene.

At least ten counts were recorded for this clonotype. The chain uses TRBV6-6 and TRBJ2-1; D gene ambiguous. The CDR3 is made up of 13 amino acids. V lost 6 bases, J lost 7 bases, and 13 bases lay in between. The germline V gene has CDR1 MNHNY and CDR2 SVGAGI (reference sequence). Here the CDR3 DNA reads TGTGCCAGCAGGAGCTGGAATGGTAATGAGCAGTTCTTC. Its translation is CASRSWNGNEQFF.

In this sample, this clonotype turned up many times. The chain employs TRBV5-1 and TRBJ2-5; D is unresolved. The V and J ends lost 1 base and 1 base respectively, with 11 bases between them. Germline V gene sequence: CDR1 SGHRS, CDR2 YFSETQ. The CDR3 runs 15 residues. Here the CDR3 DNA reads TGCGCCAGCAGCTTGATGGCAGCCAGCCAAGAGACCCAGTACTTC. Translated: CASSLMAASQETQYF.

This clonotype was seen many times. This sequence joins TRBV6-1 and TRBJ1-4; D not resolved. The CDR3 covers 13 residues. Germline lookup yields CDR1 MNHNS and CDR2 SASEGT. V lost 8 bases and J 0 bases, leaving 7 bases between the germline ends. The CDR3 is CASVRTTNEKLFF. The CDR3, as DNA: TGTGCCAGCGTGCGGACAACTAATGAAAAACTGTTTTTT.

There are many counts of this clonotype. The chain combines TRBV5-8 with TRBJ2-5, with D unclear. The CDR3 extends over 15 amino acids. V was trimmed by 2 bases and J by 0 bases, leaving 11 bases between them. CDR1 SGHTS and CDR2 YDEGEE come from the germline V gene. DNA of the CDR3: TGTGCCAGCAGCTTAAGAATCGGGTACCAAGAGACCCAGTACTTC. Residues: CASSLRIGYQETQYF.

This clonotype was seen at least ten times. The chain uses TRBV10-3 and TRBJ1-1; D unresolved. The CDR3 is 13 amino acids. Trimming pared 2 bases from V and 3 bases from J, leaving 7 bases between. Germline V gene data show CDR1 as ENHRY and CDR2 as SYGVKD. The CDR3: CAISEGEDTEAFF. The CDR3 DNA follows: TGTGCCATCAGTGAGGGGGAGGACACTGAAGCTTTCTTT.

This clonotype has more than one count but fewer than ten. The V and J genes are TRBV20-1 and TRBJ1-5; the D is unclear. The germline V gene encodes CDR1 DFQATT and CDR2 SNEGSKA (reference sequence). Trimming pared 2 bases from V and 9 bases from J, leaving 11 bases between. This CDR3 region has 12 residues. The chain's CDR3 is CSARSLLRPQHF. The CDR3 nucleotides read TGCAGTGCTAGATCCCTGTTACGGCCCCAGCATTTT.

The table lists this clonotype with many counts. This chain uses TRBV4-2 with TRBJ1-5, with 7 bases matching TRBD1. The CDR3 runs 15 residues. Germline loops: CDR1 LGHNA, CDR2 YNFKEQ. Losses at the gene ends were 0 bases for V and 8 bases for J; bases not matched to a gene: 7. CDR3 region: CASSQDAGGREPQHF. Here the CDR3 DNA reads TGTGCCAGCAGCCAAGACGCAGGGGGGCGCGAGCCCCAGCATTTT.

This clonotype has ten or more counts. This chain uses TRBV7-9 with TRBJ2-4; a possible D gene is TRBD2 (5 bases). This CDR3 has 16 residues. The V gene's germline CDR1 is SEHNR and CDR2 FQNEAQ (reference sequence). Trimming shortened V by 5 bases and J by 2 bases, and 16 bases separated the two germline ends. CDR3 DNA: TGTGCCAGCAGCGGACCGGACCCCGGGACCAAAAACATTCAGTACTTC. Protein sequence: CASSGPDPGTKNIQYF.

Many counts were recorded for this clonotype. The chain uses TRBV6-5 and TRBJ2-3; D is tentatively TRBD1 or TRBD2 (5 bases each). Between the trimmed V and J ends, which lost 2 bases and 0 bases, there was a span of 12 bases. The CDR3 is 16 residues long. Germline CDR1 and CDR2: MNHEY and SVGAGI. Here the CDR3 reads CASSYGWGGSTDTQYF. The DNA of the CDR3 is TGTGCCAGCAGTTACGGGTGGGGCGGGAGCACAGATACGCAGTATTTT.

The sample holds many counts of this clonotype. The CDR3 DNA reads TGCGCCAGCAGCTCCCTCAGCGGGATGGCAGAGACCCAGTACTTC. Its translation is CASSSLSGMAETQYF. This chain links TRBV5-1 with TRBJ2-5; 7 positions agree with TRBD2. J lost 4 bases, V lost 3 bases, and 9 bases had no gene match. The CDR3 runs to 15 residues. The germline V gene encodes CDR1 SGHRS and CDR2 YFSETQ.

Ten or more counts support this clonotype. This chain links TRBV5-1 with TRBJ1-4; D not resolved. Per the germline V gene, CDR1 is SGHRS and CDR2 is YFSETQ. Trimming left V 1 base short and J 1 base short, with 8 bases between. There are 15 residues in the CDR3. Here the CDR3 reads CASSLSWGTNEKLFF. CDR3 bases: TGCGCCAGCAGCTTGAGCTGGGGAACTAATGAAAAACTGTTTTTT.

This clonotype was counted many times. The V gene is TRBV20-1, the J gene TRBJ2-2; possibly TRBD2 for D (5 bases). V dropped 6 bases and J dropped 1 base, with 12 bases sitting between them. CDR3 length equals 14 residues. From germline, CDR1 is DFQATT and CDR2 SNEGSKA (reference sequence). This CDR3 reads CSAASSLNTGELFF. CDR3 coding DNA: TGCAGTGCGGCTAGCAGCTTGAACACCGGGGAGCTGTTTTTT.

The chain links TRBV3-1 to TRBJ2-7; 8 nucleotides agree with TRBD1. Germline-derived CDR1 and CDR2 are LGHDT and YNNKEL (reference sequence). The CDR3 loop spans 15 amino acids. V dropped 11 bases and J dropped 6; count of bases not matched to a gene: 18. In DNA, the CDR3 is TGTGCCCGCACGTCCCTGGACAGGGTGCCTAGCGAGCAGTACTTC. It encodes CARTSLDRVPSEQYF.

This clonotype came up many times. The gene calls are TRBV12-3 or TRBV12-4 and TRBJ2-7, with 12 bases fitting TRBD2. The CDR3 runs to 14 residues. J gave up 3 bases and V 7 bases, and 4 bases lay outside the gene matches. This chain's CDR3 is CASTRTSGNYEQYF. CDR3 nucleotide sequence: TGTGCCAGCACCAGGACTAGCGGGAACTACGAGCAGTACTTC.

The chain employs TRBV19 and TRBJ1-1, with 7 bases identical to TRBD1. The ends lost 11 bases at V and 0 bases at J; junction bases unmatched: 12. The V gene's germline CDR1 is LNHDA and CDR2 SQIVND (reference sequence). CDR3 size: 15 residues. The CDR3 protein is CAGNPGQRMNTEAFF. DNA of the CDR3: TGTGCCGGAAACCCGGGACAGAGGATGAACACTGAAGCTTTCTTT.

As for this clonotype: A read error may explain this, as a much larger clone is one base away. This rearrangement joins TRBV6-2 or TRBV6-3 to TRBJ2-7; TRBD1 agrees at 7 bases. The CDR3 contains 14 residues. The V and J ends lost 5 bases and 9 bases, in that order; junction bases with no gene match: 13. Germline V gene lookup returns CDR1 MNHEY and CDR2 SVGEGT. The chain's CDR3 is CASSTTGVSRVQYF. CDR3 in DNA: TGTGCCAGCAGTACCACAGGGGTTTCGAGAGTGCAGTACTTC.

This clonotype was counted at least ten times. The chain recombines TRBV12-3 or TRBV12-4 with TRBJ2-2, with D possibly TRBD1 on 5 matching bases. Trimming took off 3 bases at V and 6 bases at J, with 14 bases between the two ends. This CDR3 comprises 15 residues. DNA of the CDR3: TGTGCCAGCAGTTTTGGGGCAGGGAATCCCGGGGAGCTGTTTTTT. Protein product: CASSFGAGNPGELFF.

This clonotype has at least ten counts. The CDR3 DNA is TGTGCCACCGTAGCTGAAAAACTGTTTTTT. Translating it yields CATVAEKLFF. The rearrangement links TRBV28 to TRBJ1-4; D gene ambiguous. Trimming removed 10 bases from V and 7 bases from J, with 7 bases in between. This CDR3 is 10 amino acids long. Germline V gives CDR1 MDHEN, CDR2 SYDVKM.

The sample holds many counts of this clonotype. The V gene is TRBV7-2, the J gene TRBJ2-1, with D uncertain. Trimming took 1 base from V and 0 from J, leaving 10 bases between them. The CDR3 consists of 16 residues. Germline CDR1 and CDR2: SGHTA and FQGNSA. The CDR3 is CASSLDAASSYNEQFF. In DNA form, the CDR3 reads TGTGCCAGCAGCTTAGATGCGGCTAGCTCCTACAATGAGCAGTTCTTC.

This clonotype was seen many times. The chain is built from TRBV20-1 and TRBJ2-7; 7 bases are shared with TRBD1. V trimming: 0 bases; J trimming: 4 bases; junction bases outside the gene matches: 6. Germline CDR1 is DFQATT and CDR2 is SNEGSKA (reference sequence). The CDR3 runs 14 residues. CDR3 nucleotide sequence: TGCAGTGCTAGAGATCCTAGGGGACAGTACGAGCAGTACTTC. Translating it yields CSARDPRGQYEQYF.